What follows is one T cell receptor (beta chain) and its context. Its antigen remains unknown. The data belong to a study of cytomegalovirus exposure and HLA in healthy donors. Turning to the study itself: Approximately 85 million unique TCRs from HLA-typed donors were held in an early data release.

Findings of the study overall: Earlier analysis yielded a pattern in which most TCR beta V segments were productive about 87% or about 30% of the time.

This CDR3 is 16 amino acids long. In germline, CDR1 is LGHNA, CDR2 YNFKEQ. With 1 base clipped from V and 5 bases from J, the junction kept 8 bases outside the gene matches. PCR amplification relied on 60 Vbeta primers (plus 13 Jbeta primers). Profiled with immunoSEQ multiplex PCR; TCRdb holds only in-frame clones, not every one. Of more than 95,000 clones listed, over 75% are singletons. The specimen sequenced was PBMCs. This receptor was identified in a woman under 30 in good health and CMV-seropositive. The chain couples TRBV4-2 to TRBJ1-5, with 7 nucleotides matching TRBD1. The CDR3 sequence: CASSQVLGGGDQPQHF. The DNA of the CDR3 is TGTGCCAGCAGCCAAGTGCTAGGGGGCGGAGATCAGCCCCAGCATTTT.